Listed below are T cell receptor beta chains from one sample, sequenced in a study of blood T cell repertoires in COVID-19. Clones were read by immunoSEQ multiplex PCR, and TCRdb kept only the in-frame ones, dropping some. The sample includes more than 95,000 clones, around nine tenths of them seen just once. The sequenced sample was peripheral blood. The receptors shown here come from a human donor with active COVID-19. The donor label of this sample is uncertain. Each CDR3 is given with its conserved first and last residue. The order of the fields is clone size, D gene, V gene, J gene, CDR3 protein, CDR3 DNA. D genes are given only for firm matches. Only part of the rows carry a size: once, few, many, or a class if the clone is expanded.

clone size: NA; D gene: TRBD1; V gene: TRBV5-1; J gene: TRBJ1-2; CDR3 protein: CASSLTGTGFNYGYTF; CDR3 DNA: TGCGCCAGCAGCTTAACCGGGACAGGGTTTAACTATGGCTACACCTTC
clone size: NA; D gene: TRBD2; V gene: TRBV19; J gene: TRBJ2-3; CDR3 protein: CASQPTSAGTDTQYF; CDR3 DNA: TGTGCCAGTCAACCGACTAGCGCCGGCACAGATACGCAGTATTTT
clone size: NA; D gene: TRBD2; V gene: TRBV30; J gene: TRBJ2-7; CDR3 protein: CAWSTGLAYEQYF; CDR3 DNA: TGTGCCTGGAGTACGGGACTAGCCTACGAGCAGTACTTC
clone size: NA; D gene: NA; V gene: TRBV7-9; J gene: TRBJ2-7; CDR3 protein: CASSLPGAYEQYF; CDR3 DNA: TGTGCCAGCAGCTTACCGGGAGCCTACGAGCAGTACTTC
clone size: NA; D gene: NA; V gene: TRBV3-1/TRBV3-2; J gene: TRBJ1-1; CDR3 protein: CASSQDVRRNTEAFF; CDR3 DNA: TGTGCCAGCAGCCAAGACGTCAGGCGGAACACTGAAGCTTTCTTT
clone size: NA; D gene: NA; V gene: TRBV15; J gene: TRBJ2-1; CDR3 protein: CATSRGTAGYKDEQFF; CDR3 DNA: TGTGCCACCAGCAGAGGGACAGCGGGGTATAAGGATGAGCAGTTCTTC
clone size: NA; D gene: NA; V gene: TRBV11-2; J gene: TRBJ2-3; CDR3 protein: CASSFRSDSKGDTQYF; CDR3 DNA: TGTGCCAGCAGCTTTAGGTCAGACTCAAAAGGAGATACGCAGTATTTT
clone size: NA; D gene: TRBD2; V gene: TRBV19; J gene: TRBJ2-7; CDR3 protein: CASSGTSAGREQYF; CDR3 DNA: TGTGCCAGTAGCGGGACTAGCGCAGGTCGGGAGCAGTACTTC
clone size: few; D gene: TRBD1; V gene: TRBV18; J gene: TRBJ1-5; CDR3 protein: CASSPTGTAHQPQHF; CDR3 DNA: TGTGCCAGCTCACCAACCGGGACAGCTCATCAGCCCCAGCATTTT
clone size: NA; D gene: TRBD1; V gene: TRBV7-9; J gene: TRBJ1-1; CDR3 protein: CASSLDRQGEAFF; CDR3 DNA: TGTGCCAGCAGCTTAGATAGACAGGGTGAAGCTTTCTTT
clone size: NA; D gene: TRBD2; V gene: TRBV18; J gene: TRBJ2-5; CDR3 protein: CASSPPGGETQYF; CDR3 DNA: TGTGCCAGCTCACCACCGGGGGGGGAGACCCAGTACTTC
clone size: NA; D gene: TRBD1; V gene: TRBV7-2; J gene: TRBJ2-5; CDR3 protein: CASREQGAQFQETQYF; CDR3 DNA: TGTGCCAGCAGGGAACAGGGGGCCCAATTCCAAGAGACCCAGTACTTC
clone size: NA; D gene: NA; V gene: TRBV3-1/TRBV3-2; J gene: TRBJ2-5; CDR3 protein: CASSQLVSETQYF; CDR3 DNA: TGTGCCAGCAGCCAGCTAGTATCGGAGACCCAGTACTTC
clone size: NA; D gene: TRBD1; V gene: TRBV12-3/TRBV12-4; J gene: TRBJ1-4; CDR3 protein: CASSRDSVVKLFF; CDR3 DNA: TGTGCCAGCAGCCGGGACAGTGTGGTAAAACTGTTTTTT
clone size: NA; D gene: TRBD2; V gene: TRBV28; J gene: TRBJ2-3; CDR3 protein: CASSSGLAYTDTQYF; CDR3 DNA: TGTGCCAGCAGTTCGGGACTAGCGTACACAGATACGCAGTATTTT
clone size: few; D gene: NA; V gene: TRBV6-5; J gene: TRBJ2-2; CDR3 protein: CASSYSKQATGELFF; CDR3 DNA: TGTGCCAGCAGTTACTCGAAACAGGCCACCGGGGAGCTGTTTTTT
clone size: NA; D gene: TRBD1; V gene: TRBV12-5; J gene: TRBJ2-3; CDR3 protein: CASGLLSRDRGIASADTQYF; CDR3 DNA: TGTGCTAGTGGCCTGCTGAGCCGGGACAGGGGTATAGCGAGCGCAGATACGCAGTATTTT
clone size: NA; D gene: TRBD1; V gene: TRBV6-6; J gene: TRBJ2-1; CDR3 protein: CASSYSRTGGNEQFF; CDR3 DNA: TGTGCCAGCAGTTACTCCAGGACAGGGGGGAATGAGCAGTTCTTC
clone size: NA; D gene: TRBD2; V gene: TRBV3-1/TRBV3-2; J gene: TRBJ2-4; CDR3 protein: CASSQAGGLAKNIQYF; CDR3 DNA: TGTGCCAGCAGCCAAGCGGGGGGTTTAGCCAAAAACATTCAGTACTTC
clone size: NA; D gene: NA; V gene: TRBV4-3; J gene: TRBJ2-7; CDR3 protein: CASSQDSGGEQYF; CDR3 DNA: TGCGCCAGCAGCCAAGATTCAGGGGGGGAGCAGTACTTC
clone size: NA; D gene: NA; V gene: TRBV7-2; J gene: TRBJ2-1; CDR3 protein: CASSPSVVSYNEQFF; CDR3 DNA: TGTGCCAGCAGCCCCTCCGTGGTGAGCTACAATGAGCAGTTCTTC
clone size: NA; D gene: TRBD1; V gene: TRBV6-5; J gene: TRBJ1-1; CDR3 protein: CASSYSRDRTEAFF; CDR3 DNA: TGTGCCAGCAGTTACTCCAGGGACAGAACTGAAGCTTTCTTT
clone size: once; D gene: TRBD1; V gene: TRBV18; J gene: TRBJ2-3; CDR3 protein: CASSPPQGQHTDTQYF; CDR3 DNA: TGTGCCAGCTCACCACCCCAGGGACAGCACACAGATACGCAGTATTTT
clone size: NA; D gene: NA; V gene: TRBV5-4; J gene: TRBJ2-3; CDR3 protein: CASSGRDNTQYF; CDR3 DNA: TGTGCCAGCAGCGGCCGGGACAATACGCAGTATTTT
clone size: once; D gene: NA; V gene: TRBV6-6; J gene: TRBJ1-6; CDR3 protein: CASSPLGPGSISPLHF; CDR3 DNA: TGTGCCAGCAGCCCCTTGGGCCCGGGGTCCATTTCACCCCTCCACTTT
clone size: NA; D gene: NA; V gene: TRBV20-1; J gene: TRBJ1-1; CDR3 protein: CSASRQGLGEAFF; CDR3 DNA: TGCAGTGCTAGTCGGCAGGGTTTGGGTGAAGCTTTCTTT
clone size: NA; D gene: NA; V gene: TRBV30; J gene: TRBJ1-4; CDR3 protein: CAWSVLGGTNEKLFF; CDR3 DNA: TGTGCCTGGAGTGTACTGGGGGGTACTAATGAAAAACTGTTTTTT
clone size: NA; D gene: NA; V gene: TRBV4-1; J gene: TRBJ2-5; CDR3 protein: CASSQVPQEYQETQYF; CDR3 DNA: TGCGCCAGCAGCCAAGTACCCCAAGAGTACCAAGAGACCCAGTACTTC
clone size: NA; D gene: TRBD1; V gene: TRBV11-2; J gene: TRBJ1-2; CDR3 protein: CASSLSAGGNYGYTF; CDR3 DNA: TGTGCCAGCAGCTTATCTGCAGGGGGGAACTATGGCTACACCTTC
clone size: once; D gene: NA; V gene: TRBV7-6; J gene: TRBJ2-3; CDR3 protein: CASSLAAGLAPDTQYF; CDR3 DNA: TGTGCCAGCAGCTTAGCGGCGGGTTTGGCTCCGGATACGCAGTATTTT
clone size: NA; D gene: TRBD1; V gene: TRBV2; J gene: TRBJ1-6; CDR3 protein: CASRGQGWNSPLHF; CDR3 DNA: TGTGCCAGCAGGGGACAGGGATGGAATTCACCCCTCCACTTT
clone size: NA; D gene: NA; V gene: TRBV28; J gene: TRBJ2-6; CDR3 protein: CASSVRGSGANVLTF; CDR3 DNA: TGTGCCAGCAGTGTCCGGGGCTCTGGGGCCAACGTCCTGACTTTC
clone size: few; D gene: TRBD1; V gene: TRBV5-1; J gene: TRBJ2-5; CDR3 protein: CASSLGTGWPQYQETQYF; CDR3 DNA: TGCGCCAGCAGCTTGGGGACAGGGTGGCCCCAATACCAAGAGACCCAGTACTTC
clone size: few; D gene: TRBD1; V gene: TRBV4-1; J gene: TRBJ1-5; CDR3 protein: CASSATTQGISNQPQHF; CDR3 DNA: TGCGCCAGCAGCGCAACCACACAGGGGATTAGCAATCAGCCCCAGCATTTT
clone size: NA; D gene: TRBD2; V gene: TRBV28; J gene: TRBJ2-3; CDR3 protein: CASPRGGRGRSLGTDTQYF; CDR3 DNA: TGTGCCAGCCCGCGGGGGGGGCGGGGACGCTCTCTAGGCACAGATACGCAGTATTTT
clone size: NA; D gene: NA; V gene: TRBV5-1; J gene: TRBJ2-1; CDR3 protein: CASSLAQGYNEQFF; CDR3 DNA: TGCGCCAGCAGCTTGGCCCAGGGGTACAATGAGCAGTTCTTC
clone size: NA; D gene: TRBD1; V gene: TRBV3-1/TRBV3-2; J gene: TRBJ1-2; CDR3 protein: CASSQRQGSGYTF; CDR3 DNA: TGTGCCAGCAGCCAAAGACAGGGTTCTGGCTACACCTTC
clone size: NA; D gene: TRBD1; V gene: TRBV28; J gene: TRBJ1-2; CDR3 protein: CASRTGGRANGYTF; CDR3 DNA: TGTGCCAGCAGAACAGGGGGACGGGCGAATGGCTACACCTTC
clone size: NA; D gene: NA; V gene: TRBV29-1; J gene: TRBJ1-2; CDR3 protein: CSVVTEYGYTF; CDR3 DNA: TGCAGCGTTGTTACAGAATATGGCTACACCTTC
clone size: few; D gene: TRBD2; V gene: TRBV19; J gene: TRBJ2-2; CDR3 protein: CASSTSGLAGGNTGELFF; CDR3 DNA: TGTGCCAGTAGTACCTCGGGACTAGCGGGCGGCAACACCGGGGAGCTGTTTTTT
clone size: NA; D gene: NA; V gene: TRBV3-1/TRBV3-2; J gene: TRBJ2-1; CDR3 protein: CASSQGQQGREQFF; CDR3 DNA: TGTGCCAGCAGCCAAGGGCAACAGGGACGGGAGCAGTTCTTC
clone size: NA; D gene: TRBD2; V gene: TRBV27; J gene: TRBJ2-4; CDR3 protein: CASSQGLAVAKNIQYF; CDR3 DNA: TGTGCCAGCAGCCAAGGGCTAGCGGTAGCCAAAAACATTCAGTACTTC
clone size: NA; D gene: TRBD2; V gene: TRBV9; J gene: TRBJ2-2; CDR3 protein: CASSVVSGGWTGELFF; CDR3 DNA: TGTGCCAGCAGCGTAGTGAGCGGGGGTTGGACCGGGGAGCTGTTTTTT
clone size: NA; D gene: NA; V gene: TRBV6-5; J gene: TRBJ1-3; CDR3 protein: CASSYSESGYTIYF; CDR3 DNA: TGTGCCAGCAGTTACTCGGAATCCGGGTACACCATATATTTT
clone size: NA; D gene: NA; V gene: TRBV7-2; J gene: TRBJ1-3; CDR3 protein: CASSLGATGLTGNTIYF; CDR3 DNA: TGTGCCAGCAGCTTAGGGGCTACAGGGCTTACTGGAAACACCATATATTTT
clone size: NA; D gene: NA; V gene: TRBV13; J gene: TRBJ1-1; CDR3 protein: CASSLRTGNTEAFF; CDR3 DNA: TGTGCCAGCAGCTTAAGGACGGGAAACACTGAAGCTTTCTTT
clone size: NA; D gene: NA; V gene: TRBV10-3; J gene: TRBJ1-3; CDR3 protein: CAISESGGNTIYF; CDR3 DNA: TGTGCCATCAGTGAGTCTGGAGGTAACACCATATATTTT
clone size: NA; D gene: TRBD1; V gene: TRBV27; J gene: TRBJ1-5; CDR3 protein: CASSQQGFGNQPQHF; CDR3 DNA: TGTGCCAGCAGTCAACAGGGGTTTGGCAATCAGCCCCAGCATTTT
clone size: NA; D gene: TRBD1; V gene: TRBV19; J gene: TRBJ1-1; CDR3 protein: CASSIYPGQHSNTEAFF; CDR3 DNA: TGTGCCAGTAGTATTTACCCGGGACAGCACTCGAACACTGAAGCTTTCTTT
clone size: few; D gene: NA; V gene: TRBV30; J gene: TRBJ1-6; CDR3 protein: CAWSVGSSYNSPLHF; CDR3 DNA: TGTGCCTGGAGTGTAGGGAGCTCCTATAATTCACCCCTCCACTTT
clone size: NA; D gene: NA; V gene: TRBV3-1/TRBV3-2; J gene: TRBJ1-1; CDR3 protein: CASSQGERRISNTEAFF; CDR3 DNA: TGTGCCAGCAGCCAAGGGGAAAGGAGGATATCGAACACTGAAGCTTTCTTT
clone size: once; D gene: TRBD1; V gene: TRBV6-6; J gene: TRBJ1-2; CDR3 protein: CASTPERDRSNYGYTF; CDR3 DNA: TGTGCCAGCACCCCAGAACGGGACAGATCTAACTATGGCTACACCTTC
clone size: NA; D gene: NA; V gene: TRBV7-2; J gene: TRBJ2-7; CDR3 protein: CASSQRTIYGEQYF; CDR3 DNA: TGTGCCAGCAGCCAAAGGACTATCTATGGGGAGCAGTACTTC
clone size: NA; D gene: NA; V gene: TRBV29-1; J gene: TRBJ2-7; CDR3 protein: CSVEDLRQSEQYF; CDR3 DNA: TGCAGCGTTGAAGATCTGCGGCAGAGCGAGCAGTACTTC
clone size: once; D gene: NA; V gene: TRBV7-2; J gene: TRBJ2-3; CDR3 protein: CASSPRGVITTDTQYF; CDR3 DNA: TGTGCCAGCAGCCCGCGGGGAGTAATCACGACAGATACGCAGTATTTT
clone size: once; D gene: NA; V gene: TRBV29-1; J gene: TRBJ2-1; CDR3 protein: CSVVFIEERSNEQFF; CDR3 DNA: TGCAGCGTTGTTTTCATAGAAGAAAGATCCAATGAGCAGTTCTTC
clone size: NA; D gene: NA; V gene: TRBV19; J gene: TRBJ2-1; CDR3 protein: CASSIWQAYNEQFF; CDR3 DNA: TGTGCCAGTAGTATTTGGCAGGCCTACAATGAGCAGTTCTTC
clone size: many; D gene: TRBD1; V gene: TRBV20-1; J gene: TRBJ1-6; CDR3 protein: CSARAGGPLHF; CDR3 DNA: TGCAGTGCTAGAGCAGGGGGACCCCTCCACTTT
clone size: NA; D gene: TRBD2; V gene: TRBV7-2; J gene: TRBJ2-5; CDR3 protein: CATRTSGGAWETQYF; CDR3 DNA: TGTGCCACCAGAACTAGCGGGGGGGCTTGGGAGACCCAGTACTTC